Here is one TCR beta chain with its context. Its antigen is undetermined. This record comes from a study of siplizumab effects on memory and regulatory T cells. Study-level results: Confirmation that proliferating Tregs from siplizumab cultures had suppressive function was not obtained.

V gave up 2 bases and J gave up 6 bases, with 11 bases separating them. CDR1 and CDR2 from the germline V gene are SGHRS and YFSETQ. The CDR3 covers 13 residues. TCRdb's copy holds only in-frame clones and misses some; the assay was immunoSEQ multiplex PCR. The top ten clones hold around 1.7% of a sample with about 120,000 clones, approximately 94% of them seen once. The receptor was derived from a human donor in good health. This chain joins TRBV5-1 and TRBJ1-2; maybe TRBD1 (5 bases). The sequenced sample consisted of non-Treg CD4+ T cells sorted from blood. The CDR3 DNA follows: TGCGCCAGCAGCTTAGGGACCATTGATGGCTACACCTTC. Protein product: CASSLGTIDGYTF.